Sequencing of this T cell receptor beta chain was carried out in a study of blood T cell repertoires in COVID-19. Study summary: PBMCs, B-cell-depleted T cells, or T cells provided the cDNA or gDNA that made up the material.

V shed 5 bases, J shed 4 bases, and the junction held 10 bases outside the gene matches. Germline V CDR1 and CDR2: SEHNR, FQNEAQ (reference sequence). The CDR3 covers 16 residues. The data were produced by immunoSEQ multiplex PCR, yet TCRdb's version contains in-frame clones alone and is incomplete. Of roughly 220,000 clones listed, 81% are singletons. The receptor was derived from a woman older than 75 with COVID-19, enrolled during active disease. Sequenced: peripheral blood. The chain couples TRBV7-9 to TRBJ1-2; 10 positions match TRBD1. The CDR3 coding sequence is TGTGCCAGCAGCCTACAAAGTGGGGACAGGGGCTATGGCTACACCTTC. Translating gives CASSLQSGDRGYGYTF.